The entry below gives a single TCR beta chain sequence along with its context. Unmatched junction bases numbered 4, after V lost 7 bases and J lost 6 bases. This CDR3 contains 14 residues. Germline assignment: CDR1 LNHDA and CDR2 SQIVND (reference sequence). The data were taken from a study of cytomegalovirus exposure and HLA in healthy donors. The PCR had 60 Vbeta and 13 Jbeta primers. Profiling relied on immunoSEQ multiplex PCR, and the TCRdb table lists in-frame clones only, not all of them. The sample shows around 180,000 clones, 71% of them seen only once. The sequence was obtained from a girl aged 5 to 17 in good health and CMV-seronegative. The rearrangement joins TRBV19 to TRBJ2-2; 11 bases align to TRBD1. The sample was PBMCs. CDR3 region: CASTMDRGPGELFF. As DNA, the CDR3 is TGTGCCAGTACCATGGACAGGGGGCCCGGGGAGCTGTTTTTT.